This T cell receptor (beta chain) was found in a study of shared clonotypes between healthy human individuals. Every immunoSEQ plate was one replicate of a subset's evenly spread DNA. Per the study methods: Junction-only sequences without quality scores were provided by ImmunoSEQ, so filtering was different. Sequencing used immunoSEQ multiplex PCR; TCRdb keeps in-frame clones, though not all of them. V and J calls plus clone size are reproduced from that table; the DNA served to infer D and trimming. The profile shows about 490,000 clones, about 80% of them singletons. This CDR3 contains 12 residues. Germline-derived CDR1 and CDR2 are SGHRS and YFSETQ. V was pared by 6 bases and J by 1 base, with 5 bases between.

The receptor was isolated from a woman in her thirties or forties in good health. Some clones in this sample may be carry-over from other donors' samples. Sequenced sample: PBMCs. The V gene is TRBV5-1, the J gene TRBJ1-3, with D unclear. The CDR3 protein is CASKASGNTIYF. The CDR3 DNA reads as TGCGCCAGCAAGGCTTCTGGAAACACCATATATTTT.